This TCR beta chain was retrieved from a study of T-cell memory formation after mild COVID-19. Study overall: In these data, TCR clusters were largely donor specific. Study-wide results and limits: Detection of some responders pre-infection suggested pre-existing cross-reactive memory T cells participated. Mainly CM and EM harbored the contracting CD4+ clones; mainly EMRA harbored the CD8+ ones.

Comment on this clonotype: The antigen remains undetermined.

The CDR3 is made up of 16 amino acids. V lost 4 bases, J lost 7 bases, and 15 bases stayed unmatched. The germline V gene encodes CDR1 MNHEY and CDR2 SVGAGI. MiXCR, applied by TCRdb to the 5' RACE reads, yields one record per CDR3 protein. Here the sample spans around 440,000 distinct CDR3 sequences, 15% to 20% being singletons. The chain joins TRBV6-5 to TRBJ1-1; 7 bases fit TRBD1. The clonotype was recovered from an adult woman who had mild COVID-19 (a few samples of this study predate the infection). Cell type and time point are not known. Sequenced: PBMCs or a T cell subset sorted from them (not recorded which). The DNA for the CDR3 is TGTGCCAGCAGTTCAAGGACTAGACAGGGCAGGTTTGAAGCTTTCTTT. Translated, it gives CASSSRTRQGRFEAFF.